These T cell receptor beta chains were read from a single sample in a study of T cells after yellow fever vaccination. TCRdb called the 5' RACE reads again in MiXCR, with one record for every CDR3 protein. The sample contains under 200,000 distinct CDR3 sequences, 9.5% to 11% of which appear only once. The material was CD8+ T cells sorted from PBMCs, obtained 15 days after the yellow fever booster vaccination. All receptors derive from a man between 18 and 29 years old who received the YFV17D yellow fever vaccine. CDR3s include the opening cysteine and the closing phenylalanine or tryptophan. Fields, in order: clone size, J gene, V gene, D gene, CDR3 DNA, CDR3 protein. The D gene is left open where the match is weak. Clone sizes are given selectively: once, few, many, or a class where the clone is expanded.

few,TRBJ2-5,TRBV7-3,.,TGTGCCAGCAGCCCGGGGGGCCTTGGAGAGACCCAGTACTTC,CASSPGGLGETQYF
.,TRBJ1-3,TRBV4-3,TRBD1,TGCGCCAGCAGCCAGCAGGGTGGGACAGGTCTATCGATAGGAAACACCATATATTTT,CASSQQGGTGLSIGNTIYF
.,TRBJ2-7,TRBV27,TRBD1,TGTGCCAGCAGTTTATCCGGGACAGGGTACGAGCAGTACTTC,CASSLSGTGYEQYF
medium-sized,TRBJ1-1,TRBV29-1,.,TGCAGCGTGGCTCCGGGTAACACTGAAGCTTTCTTT,CSVAPGNTEAFF
.,TRBJ1-1,TRBV7-9,.,TGTGCCAGCAGCCCCCGGGACTTGACTGAAGCTTTCTTT,CASSPRDLTEAFF
.,TRBJ2-7,TRBV6-5,.,TGTGCCAGCGGGCGCTACGAGCAGTACTTC,CASGRYEQYF
few,TRBJ1-6,TRBV12-3/TRBV12-4,.,TGTGCCAGCAGTTTAAGCGGATTTGGGTCACCCCTCCACTTT,CASSLSGFGSPLHF
few,TRBJ2-1,TRBV27,.,TGTGCCAGCAGGAGAGGGGGGACTTACAATGAGCAGTTCTTC,CASRRGGTYNEQFF
.,TRBJ2-5,TRBV27,TRBD1,TGTGCCAGCAGTCTGGGGACAGATTTAGAGACCCAGTACTTC,CASSLGTDLETQYF
.,TRBJ2-2,TRBV7-9,.,TGTGCCAGCAGCTACGCACAGGGCGAGTTGAGCGGGGAGCTGTTTTTT,CASSYAQGELSGELFF
many,TRBJ2-7,TRBV7-9,TRBD2,TGTGCCAGCAGCTTATCAACAGCGGGATCATACGAGCAGTACTTC,CASSLSTAGSYEQYF
few,TRBJ1-3,TRBV4-3,.,TGCGCCAGCAGCCAAGATGCCAGTACCTCTGGAAACACCATATATTTT,CASSQDASTSGNTIYF
.,TRBJ1-1,TRBV27,.,TGTGCCAGCAGTTTAATGGAGGGGACAGAAGCTTTCTTT,CASSLMEGTEAFF
.,TRBJ2-2,TRBV7-2,TRBD2,TGTGCCAGCAGCACTGTAGCGGGGGGACCCGGGGAGCTGTTTTTT,CASSTVAGGPGELFF
few,TRBJ2-1,TRBV19,.,TGTGCCAGTAGTATAGATCAGGGGCCGAGCTCCTACAATGAGCAGTTCTTC,CASSIDQGPSSYNEQFF
.,TRBJ2-6,TRBV7-9,TRBD1,TGTGCCAGCAGCTTAGTTGGGACAGATTTAACTGGGGCCAACGTCCTGACTTTC,CASSLVGTDLTGANVLTF
.,TRBJ2-3,TRBV7-2,.,TGTGCCAGCAGCCCCGGAACCGGGGATACGCAGTATTTT,CASSPGTGDTQYF
.,TRBJ2-2,TRBV13,TRBD2,TGTGCCAGCAGCCCTCCCCGGACTAGCGGGGGGCCGGTAACCGGGGAGCTGTTTTTT,CASSPPRTSGGPVTGELFF
.,TRBJ2-1,TRBV19,.,TGTGCCAGTAGACCCCAGGGGCATCCCTACAATGAGCAGTTCTTC,CASRPQGHPYNEQFF
.,TRBJ1-4,TRBV6-6,.,TGTGCCAGCAGTTACTCGTGGTCAGAGAATGAAAAACTGTTTTTT,CASSYSWSENEKLFF
few,TRBJ2-7,TRBV12-3/TRBV12-4,.,TGTGCCAGCAGCCCGTGGGGCCCAAACGTTAACGAGCAGTACTTC,CASSPWGPNVNEQYF
.,TRBJ2-1,TRBV7-9,TRBD2,TGTGCCAGCAGCCCGGGGACTAGCGGGGTACAAGAGCAGTTCTTC,CASSPGTSGVQEQFF
.,TRBJ2-1,TRBV5-5,.,TGTGCCAGCAGCTCTACTAGGAGACAGGTTTACAATGAGCAGTTCTTC,CASSSTRRQVYNEQFF
.,TRBJ2-7,TRBV6-6,TRBD1,TGTGCCAGCAGTTACTGGGACAGGGACGAGCAGTACTTC,CASSYWDRDEQYF
few,TRBJ1-6,TRBV9,.,TGTGCCAGCAGCACCAAGGGTTTCTCCAATTCACCCCTCCACTTT,CASSTKGFSNSPLHF
few,TRBJ2-5,TRBV11-3,TRBD1,TGTGCCAGCAGCTTTGGGGCCAGGACAGGGCAAGAGACCCAGTACTTC,CASSFGARTGQETQYF
.,TRBJ2-5,TRBV4-1,.,TGCGCCAGCAGACATGAGGACACCCAAGAGACCCAGTACTTC,CASRHEDTQETQYF
few,TRBJ2-3,TRBV12-5,.,TGTGCTAGTGGTTTGGTAGGGCAGATTAGCACAGATACGCAGTATTTT,CASGLVGQISTDTQYF
.,TRBJ2-4,TRBV7-9,TRBD2,TGTGCCAGCAGCCGGCCGACTAGCTACGACAAAAACATTCAGTACTTC,CASSRPTSYDKNIQYF
few,TRBJ2-3,TRBV5-1,.,TGCGCCAGCAGCTTGGCATCGGCAGGGCCTAGCACAGATACGCAGTATTTT,CASSLASAGPSTDTQYF
many,TRBJ2-3,TRBV28,TRBD2,TGTGCCAGCACCACTAGCGGGGTTCGAACAGATACGCAGTATTTT,CASTTSGVRTDTQYF
few,TRBJ2-5,TRBV29-1,TRBD2,TGCAGCGTTGAGAAGGTGGCGGGGGGCGAGACCCAGTACTTC,CSVEKVAGGETQYF
.,TRBJ1-2,TRBV29-1,TRBD1,TGCAGCGCTCTTACTGGGGGACAGGGGTCTCTTGGCTACACCTTC,CSALTGGQGSLGYTF
few,TRBJ1-2,TRBV27,.,TGTGCCAGCAGTTCAGACAGCACAAGCTATGGCTACACCTTC,CASSSDSTSYGYTF
.,TRBJ1-2,TRBV6-5,.,TGTGCCAGCAGCTCCGGGAGGCCGGGGGGGCGAGGCTACACCTTC,CASSSGRPGGRGYTF
.,TRBJ2-3,TRBV11-2,TRBD2,TGTGCCAGCAGCCCGGGGGTAGCGGGCCGCACAGATACGCAGTATTTT,CASSPGVAGRTDTQYF
few,TRBJ2-3,TRBV15,.,TGTGCCACCAGCAGAGGAACGGGGGGCACAGATACGCAGTATTTT,CATSRGTGGTDTQYF
many,TRBJ2-1,TRBV5-5,.,TGTGCCAGCAGCTTCGCTCAGGATGAGCAGTTCTTC,CASSFAQDEQFF
few,TRBJ2-3,TRBV7-6,TRBD2,TGTGCCAGCAGCCTGGGGACTAGCGGAGATACGCAGTATTTT,CASSLGTSGDTQYF
.,TRBJ1-1,TRBV29-1,.,TGCAGCGTTAGGGGCCGGCAGGGAGGCACTGAAGCTTTCTTT,CSVRGRQGGTEAFF
.,TRBJ2-5,TRBV7-6,.,TGTGCCAGCAGCTTAAACAGGGAAGGAGAGACCCAGTACTTC,CASSLNREGETQYF